The source of this TCR beta chain is a study of beta chain features in type 1 diabetes. Points from the study as a whole: Type 1 diabetes patients showed a moderate but significant shortening of TCRB CDR3s in all four CD4+ subsets. A potential PCR bias toward shorter templates would be equal in patient and control samples.

The entirety of the isolated RNA underwent reverse transcription, so expressed TCRB transcripts were sequenced. The data were produced by immunoSEQ multiplex PCR, yet TCRdb's version contains in-frame clones alone and is incomplete. The sample consists of under 150,000 clones, 6.9% of them appearing once. This CDR3 has 14 amino acids. V lost 6 bases and J lost 3, with 12 bases in between. Germline V gene lookup returns CDR1 MNHEY and CDR2 SVGAGI. All sorted populations exceeded 98% purity. This clone was detected a few times. Antigen unknown. Sequencing was performed on central memory CD4+ T cells from blood. The TCR was taken from a young woman in good health. The chain recombines TRBV6-5 with TRBJ1-5; weak D call: TRBD1 (5 bases). The CDR3 DNA reads as TGTGCCAGCAGGGACACCCAGACCAATCAGCCCCAGCATTTT. Protein product: CASRDTQTNQPQHF.